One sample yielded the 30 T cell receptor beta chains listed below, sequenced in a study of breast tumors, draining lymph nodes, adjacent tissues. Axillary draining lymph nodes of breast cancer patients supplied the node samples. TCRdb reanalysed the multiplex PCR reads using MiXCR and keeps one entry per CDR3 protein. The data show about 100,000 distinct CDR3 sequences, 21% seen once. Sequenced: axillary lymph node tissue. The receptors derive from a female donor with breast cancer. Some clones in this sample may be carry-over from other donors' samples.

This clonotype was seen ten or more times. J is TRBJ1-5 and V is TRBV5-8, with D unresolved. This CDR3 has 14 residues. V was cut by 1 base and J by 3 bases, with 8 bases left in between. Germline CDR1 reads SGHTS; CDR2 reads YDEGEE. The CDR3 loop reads CASSLISNNQPQHF. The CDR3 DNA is TGTGCCAGCAGCTTGATCAGCAACAATCAGCCCCAGCATTTT.

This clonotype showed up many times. The CDR3 sequence: CASRGSGGEENEQFF. The CDR3 nucleotides are TGCGCCAGCAGGGGTAGCGGAGGGGAGGAGAATGAGCAGTTCTTC. The chain has TRBV5-1 and TRBJ2-1, with D maybe TRBD2 (6 bases). Trimming cost V 5 bases and J 7 bases, with 19 bases left between them. Per the germline V gene, CDR1 is SGHRS and CDR2 is YFSETQ. CDR3 length: 15 residues.

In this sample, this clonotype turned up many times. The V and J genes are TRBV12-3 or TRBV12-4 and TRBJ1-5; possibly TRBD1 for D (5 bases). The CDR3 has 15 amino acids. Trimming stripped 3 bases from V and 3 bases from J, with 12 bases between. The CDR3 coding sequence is TGTGCCAGCAGTTTGGGTCGGGACCCCAATCAGCCCCAGCATTTT. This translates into CASSLGRDPNQPQHF.

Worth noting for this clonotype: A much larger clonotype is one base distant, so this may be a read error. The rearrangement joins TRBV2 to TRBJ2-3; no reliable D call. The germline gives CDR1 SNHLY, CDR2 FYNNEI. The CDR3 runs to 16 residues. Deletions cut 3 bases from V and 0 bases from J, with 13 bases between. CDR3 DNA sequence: TGTGCCAGCAGTGACCGACACATAACTAGCACAGATACGCAGTATTTT. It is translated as CASSDRHITSTDTQYF.

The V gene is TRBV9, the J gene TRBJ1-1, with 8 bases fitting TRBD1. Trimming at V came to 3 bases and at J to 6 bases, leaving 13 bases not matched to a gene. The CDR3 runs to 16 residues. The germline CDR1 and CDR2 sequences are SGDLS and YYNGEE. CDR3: CASSDTASTGAPEAFF. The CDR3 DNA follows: TGTGCCAGCAGCGACACCGCCTCGACAGGGGCCCCTGAAGCTTTCTTT.

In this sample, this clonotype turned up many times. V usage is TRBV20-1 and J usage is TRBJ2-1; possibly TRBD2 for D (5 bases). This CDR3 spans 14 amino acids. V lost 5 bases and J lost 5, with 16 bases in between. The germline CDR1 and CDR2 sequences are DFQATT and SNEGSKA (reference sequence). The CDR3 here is CSAPVWEYDNEQFF. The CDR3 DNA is TGCAGTGCTCCCGTATGGGAGTATGACAATGAGCAGTTCTTC.

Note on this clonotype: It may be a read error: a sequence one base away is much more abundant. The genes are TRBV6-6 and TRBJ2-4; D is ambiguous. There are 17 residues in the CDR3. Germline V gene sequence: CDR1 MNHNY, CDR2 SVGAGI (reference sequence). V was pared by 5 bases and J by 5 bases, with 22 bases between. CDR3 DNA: TGTGCCAGCAGTCCCCCCCTGACTTTCCCGCCGGAAAACATTCAGTACTTC. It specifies CASSPPLTFPPENIQYF.

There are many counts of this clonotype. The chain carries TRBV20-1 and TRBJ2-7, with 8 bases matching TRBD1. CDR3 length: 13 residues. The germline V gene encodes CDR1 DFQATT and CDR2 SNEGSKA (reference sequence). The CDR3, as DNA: TGCAGAACCGGGACAGGCACAACCTACGAGCAGTACTTC. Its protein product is CRTGTGTTYEQYF.

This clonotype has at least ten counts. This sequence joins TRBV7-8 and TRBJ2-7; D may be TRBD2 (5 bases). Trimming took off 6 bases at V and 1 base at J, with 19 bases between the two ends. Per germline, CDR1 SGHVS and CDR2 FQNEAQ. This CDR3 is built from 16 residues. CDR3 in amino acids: CASSRSSSRVSYEQYF. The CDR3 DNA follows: TGTGCCAGCAGTCGTTCCTCCTCGCGGGTATCCTACGAGCAGTACTTC.

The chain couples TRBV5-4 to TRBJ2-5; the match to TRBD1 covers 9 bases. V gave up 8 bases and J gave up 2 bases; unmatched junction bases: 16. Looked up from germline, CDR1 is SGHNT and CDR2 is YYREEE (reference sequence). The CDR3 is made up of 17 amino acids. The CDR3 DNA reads TGTGCCAGTACCGGGACAGGGACCTATCAGGGACAAGAGACCCAGTACTTC. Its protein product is CASTGTGTYQGQETQYF. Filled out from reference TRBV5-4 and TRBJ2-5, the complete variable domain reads ETGVTQSPTHLIKTRGQQVTLRCSSQSGHNTVSWYQQALGQGPQFIFQYYREEENGRGNFPPRFSGLQFPNYSSELNVNALELDDSALYLCASTGTGTYQGQETQYFGPGTRLLVL.

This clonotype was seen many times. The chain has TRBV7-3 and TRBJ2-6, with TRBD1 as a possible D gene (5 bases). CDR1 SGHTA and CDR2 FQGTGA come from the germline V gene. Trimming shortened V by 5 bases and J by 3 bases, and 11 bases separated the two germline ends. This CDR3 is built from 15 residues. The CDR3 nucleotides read TGTGCCAGCAGCCCCCAGGGTGGTGGGGCCAACGTCCTGACTTTC. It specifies CASSPQGGGANVLTF.

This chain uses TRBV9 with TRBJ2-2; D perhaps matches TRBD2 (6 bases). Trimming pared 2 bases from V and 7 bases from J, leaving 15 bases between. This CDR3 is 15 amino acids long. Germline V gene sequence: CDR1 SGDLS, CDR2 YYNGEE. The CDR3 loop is CASSVGGSHVGELFF. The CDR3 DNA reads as TGTGCCAGCAGCGTTGGAGGGAGTCATGTCGGGGAGCTGTTTTTT.

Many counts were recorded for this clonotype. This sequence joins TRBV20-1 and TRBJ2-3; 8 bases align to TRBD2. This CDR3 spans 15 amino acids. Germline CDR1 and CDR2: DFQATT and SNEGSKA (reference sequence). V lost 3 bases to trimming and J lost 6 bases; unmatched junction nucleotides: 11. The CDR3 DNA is TGCAGTGCTAGTCAGCGGGGGATTATCCGGGATACGCAGTATTTT. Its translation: CSASQRGIIRDTQYF.

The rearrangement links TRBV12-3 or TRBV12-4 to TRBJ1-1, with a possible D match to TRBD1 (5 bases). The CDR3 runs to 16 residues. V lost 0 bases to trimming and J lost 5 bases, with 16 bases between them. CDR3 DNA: TGTGCCAGCAGTTTAGCGGGGAGGGGCCCGAGGACTGAAGCTTTCTTT. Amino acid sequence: CASSLAGRGPRTEAFF.

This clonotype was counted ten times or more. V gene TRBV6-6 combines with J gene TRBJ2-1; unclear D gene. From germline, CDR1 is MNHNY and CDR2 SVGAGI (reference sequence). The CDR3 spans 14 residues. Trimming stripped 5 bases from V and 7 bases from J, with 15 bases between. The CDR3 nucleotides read TGTGCCAGCAGTCCCTTGGTCAAGGGAAATGAGCAGTTCTTC. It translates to CASSPLVKGNEQFF.

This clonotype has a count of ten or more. CDR3 in DNA: TGTGCCAGCAGCTTATCAGGCGGGGATACAGATACGCAGTATTTT. Its protein is CASSLSGGDTDTQYF. This chain uses TRBV7-2 with TRBJ2-3, with TRBD2 as a possible D gene (6 bases). V dropped 2 bases and J dropped 3 bases, with 12 bases sitting between them. The CDR3 totals 15 residues. CDR1 SGHTA and CDR2 FQGNSA come from the germline V gene. The entire variable domain, with the rest obtained from reference TRBV7-2 and TRBJ2-3, is as follows: GAGVSQSPSNKVTEKGKDVELRCDPISGHTALYWYRQSLGQGLEFLIYFQGNSAPDKSGLPSDRFSAERTGGSVSTLTIQRTQQEDSAVYLCASSLSGGDTDTQYFGPGTRLTVL.

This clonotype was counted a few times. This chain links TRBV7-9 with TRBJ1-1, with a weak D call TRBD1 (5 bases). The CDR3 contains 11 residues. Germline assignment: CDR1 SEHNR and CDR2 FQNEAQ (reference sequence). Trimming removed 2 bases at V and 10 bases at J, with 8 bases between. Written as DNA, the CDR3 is TGTGCCAGCAGCTTACACCAGGGAGCTTTCTTT. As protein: CASSLHQGAFF. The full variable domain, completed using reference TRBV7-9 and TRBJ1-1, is DTGVSQNPRHKITKRGQNVTFRCDPISEHNRLYWYRQTLGQGPEFLTYFQNEAQLEKSRLLSDRFSAERPKGSFSTLEIQRTEQGDSAMYLCASSLHQGAFFGQGTRLTVV.

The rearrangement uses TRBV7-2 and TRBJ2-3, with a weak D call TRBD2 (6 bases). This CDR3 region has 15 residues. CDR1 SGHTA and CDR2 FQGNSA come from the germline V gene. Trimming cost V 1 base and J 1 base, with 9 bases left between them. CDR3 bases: TGTGCCAGCAGCTTAGGTTGGGGGGGCACAGATACGCAGTATTTT. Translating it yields CASSLGWGGTDTQYF.

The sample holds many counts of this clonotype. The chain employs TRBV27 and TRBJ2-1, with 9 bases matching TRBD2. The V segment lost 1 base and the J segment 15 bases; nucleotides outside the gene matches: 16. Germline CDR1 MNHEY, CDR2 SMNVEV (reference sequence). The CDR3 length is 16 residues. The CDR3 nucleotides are TGTGCCAGCAGTTTATATATAGCGGGAGTGACCCTACAATTGTTCTTC. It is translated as CASSLYIAGVTLQLFF.

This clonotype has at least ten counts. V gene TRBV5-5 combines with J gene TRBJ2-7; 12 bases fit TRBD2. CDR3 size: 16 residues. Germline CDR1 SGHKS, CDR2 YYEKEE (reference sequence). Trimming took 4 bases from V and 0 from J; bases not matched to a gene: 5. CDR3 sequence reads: CASSRTSGDSSYEQYF. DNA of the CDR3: TGTGCCAGCAGCCGGACTAGCGGGGACAGCTCCTACGAGCAGTACTTC.

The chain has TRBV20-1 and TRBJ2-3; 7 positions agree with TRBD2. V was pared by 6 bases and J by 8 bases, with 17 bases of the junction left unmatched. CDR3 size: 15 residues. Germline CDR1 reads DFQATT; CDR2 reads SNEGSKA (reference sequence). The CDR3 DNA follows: TGCAGTGCCCAGACTAGCTCCACTATCCGGGGTACGCAGTATTTT. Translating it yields CSAQTSSTIRGTQYF.

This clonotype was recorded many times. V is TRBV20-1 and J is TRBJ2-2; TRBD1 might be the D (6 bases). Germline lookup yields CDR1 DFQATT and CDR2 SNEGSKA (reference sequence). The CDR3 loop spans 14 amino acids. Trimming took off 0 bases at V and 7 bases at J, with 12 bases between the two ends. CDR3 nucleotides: TGCAGTGCTAGAGATAGCAAGGGGGTCGGGGAGCTGTTTTTT. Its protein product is CSARDSKGVGELFF.

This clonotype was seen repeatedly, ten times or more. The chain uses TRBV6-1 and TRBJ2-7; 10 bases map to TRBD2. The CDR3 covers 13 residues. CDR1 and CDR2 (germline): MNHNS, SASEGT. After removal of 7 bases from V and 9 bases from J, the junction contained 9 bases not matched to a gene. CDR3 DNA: TGTGCCAGCATCGGGCTAGCGGGAGCAGGGCAGTACTTC. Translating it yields CASIGLAGAGQYF.

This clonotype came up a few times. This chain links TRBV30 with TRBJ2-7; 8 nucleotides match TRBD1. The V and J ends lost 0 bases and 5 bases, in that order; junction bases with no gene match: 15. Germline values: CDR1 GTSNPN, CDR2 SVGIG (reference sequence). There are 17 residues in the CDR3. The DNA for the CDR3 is TGTGCCTGGAGTGTATCGCTTAAGGACAGGGTGTTAGACGAGCAGTACTTC. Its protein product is CAWSVSLKDRVLDEQYF.

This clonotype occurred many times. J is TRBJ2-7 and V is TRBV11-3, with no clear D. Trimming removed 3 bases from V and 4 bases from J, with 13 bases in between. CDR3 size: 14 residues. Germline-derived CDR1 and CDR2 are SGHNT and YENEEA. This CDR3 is CASSFGPPPYEQYF. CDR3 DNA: TGTGCCAGCAGCTTCGGGCCTCCACCATACGAGCAGTACTTC.

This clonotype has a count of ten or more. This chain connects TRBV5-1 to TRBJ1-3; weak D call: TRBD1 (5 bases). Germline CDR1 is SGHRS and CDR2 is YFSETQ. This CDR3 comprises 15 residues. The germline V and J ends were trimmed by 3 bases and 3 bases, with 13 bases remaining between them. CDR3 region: CASSSSGRYGNTIYF. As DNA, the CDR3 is TGCGCCAGCAGCTCCTCAGGGCGTTATGGAAACACCATATATTTT. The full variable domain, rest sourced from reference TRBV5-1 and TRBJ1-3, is KAGVTQTPRYLIKTRGQQVTLSCSPISGHRSVSWYQQTPGQGLQFLFEYFSETQRNKGNFPGRFSGRQFSNSRSEMNVSTLELGDSALYLCASSSSGRYGNTIYFGEGSWLTVV.

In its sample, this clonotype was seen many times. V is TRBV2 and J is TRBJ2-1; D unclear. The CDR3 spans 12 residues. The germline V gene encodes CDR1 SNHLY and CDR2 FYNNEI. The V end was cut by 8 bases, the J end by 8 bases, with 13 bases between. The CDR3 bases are TGTGCCAGCCATGTGGGGATATATGAGCAGTTCTTC. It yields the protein CASHVGIYEQFF.

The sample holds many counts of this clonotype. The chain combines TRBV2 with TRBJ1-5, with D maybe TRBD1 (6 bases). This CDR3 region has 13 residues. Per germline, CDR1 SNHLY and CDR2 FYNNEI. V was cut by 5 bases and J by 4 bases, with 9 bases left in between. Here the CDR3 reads CASSRDKNQPQHF. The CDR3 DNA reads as TGTGCCAGCAGTCGGGACAAGAATCAGCCCCAGCATTTT.

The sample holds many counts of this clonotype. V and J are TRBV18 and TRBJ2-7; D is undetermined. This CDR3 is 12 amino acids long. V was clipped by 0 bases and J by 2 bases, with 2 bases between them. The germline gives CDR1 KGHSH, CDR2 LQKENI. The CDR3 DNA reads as TGTGCCAGCTCACCACCCACCTACGAGCAGTACTTC. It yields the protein CASSPPTYEQYF.

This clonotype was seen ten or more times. The CDR3 here is CASSVGANRSPYEQYF. The DNA of the CDR3 is TGTGCCAGCAGCGTAGGTGCCAACAGGTCGCCCTACGAGCAGTACTTC. This chain uses TRBV9 with TRBJ2-7; D is perhaps TRBD1 (5 bases). Germline V lookup: CDR1 SGDLS, CDR2 YYNGEE. The CDR3 is made up of 16 amino acids. V was trimmed by 0 bases and J by 2 bases, leaving 15 bases between them.